A selection of T cell receptor beta chains follows, all from one sample in a study of cytomegalovirus exposure and HLA in healthy donors. The assay was immunoSEQ multiplex PCR, and TCRdb's table has in-frame clones only and misses some. The repertoire holds 150,000 to 190,000 clones, with approximately 77% as singletons. Sequencing was carried out using PBMCs. The origin of the receptors is a man aged 18 to 30 in good health and CMV-seronegative. Each CDR3 is given with its conserved first and last residue. Fields, in order: clone size, J gene, V gene, D gene, CDR3 DNA, CDR3 protein. A D gene is named only where the DNA matches it firmly. Clone sizes are given selectively: once, few, many, or a class where the clone is expanded.

clone size: few; J gene: TRBJ2-7; V gene: TRBV6-7; D gene: -; CDR3 DNA: TGTGCCAGCAGCGCCCCCCGACGGCGGAATAGCTACGAGCAGTACTTC; CDR3 protein: CASSAPRRRNSYEQYF
clone size: few; J gene: TRBJ2-7; V gene: TRBV5-4; D gene: TRBD1; CDR3 DNA: TGTGCCAGCAGCCCCACGGACAGGGGAAACCCGCCCTACGAGCAGTACTTC; CDR3 protein: CASSPTDRGNPPYEQYF
clone size: -; J gene: TRBJ1-1; V gene: TRBV7-9; D gene: TRBD1; CDR3 DNA: TGTGCCAGCAGCCCTCAGGGGGCCAGAAACACTGAAGCTTTCTTT; CDR3 protein: CASSPQGARNTEAFF
clone size: -; J gene: TRBJ1-5; V gene: TRBV6-6; D gene: -; CDR3 DNA: TGTGCCAGCAGGCAGGGGACCAATCAGCCCCAGCATTTT; CDR3 protein: CASRQGTNQPQHF
clone size: -; J gene: TRBJ2-7; V gene: TRBV7-9; D gene: TRBD1; CDR3 DNA: TGTGCCAGCAGCTTAGAATGGACAGGGGGCCGGGAGCAGTACTTC; CDR3 protein: CASSLEWTGGREQYF
clone size: once; J gene: TRBJ2-5; V gene: TRBV19; D gene: TRBD1; CDR3 DNA: TGTGCCAGTAGTCCAGGGACAGGGGCCCAAGAGACCCAGTACTTC; CDR3 protein: CASSPGTGAQETQYF
clone size: few; J gene: TRBJ1-1; V gene: TRBV10-2; D gene: TRBD1; CDR3 DNA: TGCGCCAGCAGCACCGACAGGGGTCGCTTAGAAGCTTTCTTT; CDR3 protein: CASSTDRGRLEAFF
clone size: -; J gene: TRBJ2-5; V gene: TRBV5-1; D gene: TRBD2; CDR3 DNA: TGCGCCAGCAGCCGTGGGGGGGAGGGCCAAGAGACCCAGTACTTC; CDR3 protein: CASSRGGEGQETQYF
clone size: -; J gene: TRBJ2-1; V gene: TRBV9; D gene: -; CDR3 DNA: TGTGCCAGCAGCAATAGATTTGGCCCGTCGACTGGGGCCGAGCAGTTCTTC; CDR3 protein: CASSNRFGPSTGAEQFF
clone size: -; J gene: TRBJ2-1; V gene: TRBV6-6; D gene: TRBD2; CDR3 DNA: TGTGCCAGCAGAGGGACTAGCGCTAGAGGGGAGCAGTTCTTC; CDR3 protein: CASRGTSARGEQFF
clone size: -; J gene: TRBJ2-6; V gene: TRBV18; D gene: -; CDR3 DNA: TGTGCCAGCTCCCCGTACCAGGCGGGGAGGCTGGCTGGGGCCAACGTCCTGACTTTC; CDR3 protein: CASSPYQAGRLAGANVLTF
clone size: -; J gene: TRBJ2-7; V gene: TRBV5-4; D gene: TRBD2; CDR3 DNA: TGTGCCAGCAGCCGGGGGGCGGGACTAGCCTACGAGCAGTACTTC; CDR3 protein: CASSRGAGLAYEQYF
clone size: -; J gene: TRBJ1-3; V gene: TRBV27; D gene: -; CDR3 DNA: TGTGCCAGCAGTTCCACGGGTCGTGGAAACACCATATATTTT; CDR3 protein: CASSSTGRGNTIYF
clone size: -; J gene: TRBJ1-5; V gene: TRBV10-1; D gene: -; CDR3 DNA: TGCGCCAGCAGTGACAGGGTTAGCAATCAGCCCCAGCATTTT; CDR3 protein: CASSDRVSNQPQHF
clone size: -; J gene: TRBJ1-2; V gene: TRBV10-3; D gene: TRBD1; CDR3 DNA: TGTGCCATCAGCGATGACAGGGCCTATGGCTACACCTTC; CDR3 protein: CAISDDRAYGYTF
clone size: few; J gene: TRBJ1-5; V gene: TRBV6-5; D gene: -; CDR3 DNA: TGTGCCAGCAGTTACTCGGCAGGGGTCAATCAGCCCCAGCATTTT; CDR3 protein: CASSYSAGVNQPQHF
clone size: -; J gene: TRBJ2-7; V gene: TRBV6-1; D gene: TRBD1; CDR3 DNA: TGTGCCAGCAGTGAAGGTGCAGGACAGGGATCCTACGAGCAGTACTTC; CDR3 protein: CASSEGAGQGSYEQYF
clone size: -; J gene: TRBJ2-1; V gene: TRBV6-5; D gene: TRBD2; CDR3 DNA: TGTGCCAGCAGTTATTCACTAGCGGGCTCCTACAATGAGCAGTTCTTC; CDR3 protein: CASSYSLAGSYNEQFF
clone size: -; J gene: TRBJ2-1; V gene: TRBV29-1; D gene: TRBD2; CDR3 DNA: TGCAGCGTTGAACCTACTAGCGGGACGAATGAGCAGTTCTTC; CDR3 protein: CSVEPTSGTNEQFF
clone size: -; J gene: TRBJ1-2; V gene: TRBV7-9; D gene: -; CDR3 DNA: TGTGCCAGCACCCTTAACTATGGCTACACCTTC; CDR3 protein: CASTLNYGYTF
clone size: -; J gene: TRBJ2-7; V gene: TRBV28; D gene: TRBD2; CDR3 DNA: TGTGCCAGCAGTTTGGGCGCTAGCGGGAGGGCTGACGAGCAGTACTTC; CDR3 protein: CASSLGASGRADEQYF
clone size: few; J gene: TRBJ1-6; V gene: TRBV30; D gene: TRBD1; CDR3 DNA: TGTGCCTGGACCCAGGGGGCCACCTATAATTCACCCCTCCACTTT; CDR3 protein: CAWTQGATYNSPLHF
clone size: -; J gene: TRBJ1-4; V gene: TRBV2; D gene: -; CDR3 DNA: TGTGGGGGAGCGGGATCCACAACTAATGAAAAACTGTTTTTT; CDR3 protein: CGGAGSTTNEKLFF
clone size: once; J gene: TRBJ2-3; V gene: TRBV5-5; D gene: -; CDR3 DNA: TGTGCCAGTTCCCAGGGGATCACAGATACGCAGTATTTT; CDR3 protein: CASSQGITDTQYF
clone size: once; J gene: TRBJ2-4; V gene: TRBV4-1; D gene: TRBD2; CDR3 DNA: TGCGCCAGCAGCCCGGGGGGTCTTGTGAACATTCAGTACTTC; CDR3 protein: CASSPGGLVNIQYF
clone size: -; J gene: TRBJ2-7; V gene: TRBV7-9; D gene: -; CDR3 DNA: TGTTCCAGCAGCCGAACGGGATACGAGCAGTACTTC; CDR3 protein: CSSSRTGYEQYF
clone size: -; J gene: TRBJ2-7; V gene: TRBV4-1; D gene: TRBD1; CDR3 DNA: TGCGCCAGCAGCCGGGGACAGGGGTTCAAGGAGCAGTACTTC; CDR3 protein: CASSRGQGFKEQYF
clone size: -; J gene: TRBJ2-2; V gene: TRBV7-6; D gene: -; CDR3 DNA: TGTGCCAGCAGCTTCCGCGGAACCGGGGAGCTGTTTTTT; CDR3 protein: CASSFRGTGELFF
clone size: few; J gene: TRBJ2-7; V gene: TRBV5-5; D gene: -; CDR3 DNA: TGTGCCAGCAGCAGGCCAGGGGCATACGAGCAGTACTTC; CDR3 protein: CASSRPGAYEQYF
clone size: -; J gene: TRBJ2-3; V gene: TRBV2; D gene: TRBD2; CDR3 DNA: TGTGCCACCGCAAGGAGGGCGGGAGCTGACACAGATACGCAGTATTTT; CDR3 protein: CATARRAGADTDTQYF
clone size: few; J gene: TRBJ1-3; V gene: TRBV6-6; D gene: -; CDR3 DNA: TGTGCCAGCAGGACCATGGGGAGCTCTGGAAACACCATATATTTT; CDR3 protein: CASRTMGSSGNTIYF
clone size: once; J gene: TRBJ2-7; V gene: TRBV18; D gene: TRBD1; CDR3 DNA: TGTGCCAGCTCACCATGGGACAGGGACCTGGAGCAGTACTTC; CDR3 protein: CASSPWDRDLEQYF
clone size: -; J gene: TRBJ2-1; V gene: TRBV7-9; D gene: -; CDR3 DNA: TGTGCCAGCAACGGAGTAGGCAATGAGCAGTTCTTC; CDR3 protein: CASNGVGNEQFF